Reported below is one T cell receptor beta chain. These data originate in a study of blood T cell repertoires in COVID-19. Across the study: T cells, B-cell-depleted T cells, or PBMCs supplied cDNA or gDNA.

Germline assignment: CDR1 MDHEN and CDR2 SYDVKM. V lost 2 bases to trimming and J lost 3 bases; unmatched junction nucleotides: 4. The CDR3 consists of 14 residues. Source study methods: Counts of nucleated cells, estimated from reference gene primer amplification, were obtained. Only in-frame clones appear in the TCRdb table, and some are missing; sequencing was by immunoSEQ multiplex PCR. The DNA was the basis for D and trimming; V, J and clone size are from that table. The sample lists around 180,000 clones, under 85% occurring once. Participants came from about two dozen US areas, aged roughly 18 to 89 years. Donors in Cohort 3 counted as recovered after two negative PCRs, clearance, or symptom resolution.

The sequence was collected from a man in his fifties or sixties who had recovered from COVID-19. The genes are TRBV28 and TRBJ2-7, with TRBD2 matching over 7 bases. What was sequenced was PBMCs or T cells enriched from blood (not recorded which). CDR3 sequence reads: CASSLGGGGYEQYF. Here the CDR3 DNA reads TGTGCCAGCAGTTTAGGAGGCGGGGGCTACGAGCAGTACTTC.